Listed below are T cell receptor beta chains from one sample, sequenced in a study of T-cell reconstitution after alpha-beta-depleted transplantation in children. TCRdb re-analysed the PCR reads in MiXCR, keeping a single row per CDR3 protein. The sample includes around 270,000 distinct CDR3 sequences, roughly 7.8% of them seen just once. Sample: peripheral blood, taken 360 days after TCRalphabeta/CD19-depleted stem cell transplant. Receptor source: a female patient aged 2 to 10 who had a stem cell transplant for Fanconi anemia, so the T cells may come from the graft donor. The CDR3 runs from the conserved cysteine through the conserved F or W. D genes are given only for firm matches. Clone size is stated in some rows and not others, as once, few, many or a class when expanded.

DNA: TGTGCCAGCAGCAGGACAGGGTTCGAGCAGTACTTC
CDR3: CASSRTGFEQYF
V: TRBV6-5
J: TRBJ2-7
size: many
D: TRBD1

DNA: TGCAGTGCTAGAGATCACGGTGTAACCGGGGAGCTGTTTTTT
CDR3: CSARDHGVTGELFF
V: TRBV20-1
J: TRBJ2-2
size: few
D: .

DNA: TGCAGCGTCGCCGGGGCGCCGAGAGGGGAAGCTTTCTTT
CDR3: CSVAGAPRGEAFF
V: TRBV29-1
J: TRBJ1-1
size: many
D: .

DNA: TGTGCCATCAGCGGGACGGGGCAAGAGACCCAGTACTTC
CDR3: CAISGTGQETQYF
V: TRBV10-3
J: TRBJ2-5
size: many
D: .

DNA: TGCGCCAGCTCCTTCGGGACAGGGTTCCATCAGCCCCAGCATTTT
CDR3: CASSFGTGFHQPQHF
V: TRBV5-1
J: TRBJ1-5
size: few
D: TRBD1

DNA: TGCAGCGTTGGTTATGCAACTAGCGGGTTACAAGAGACCCAGTACTTC
CDR3: CSVGYATSGLQETQYF
V: TRBV29-1
J: TRBJ2-5
size: .
D: TRBD2

DNA: TGTGCCAGCAGCTCCGCCGGGGGGGTCCAAGAGACCCAGTACTTC
CDR3: CASSSAGGVQETQYF
V: TRBV7-6
J: TRBJ2-5
size: few
D: TRBD2

DNA: TGTGCCAGCAGCTTAGGGACAGGGGGGATTGAGCCCCAGCATTTT
CDR3: CASSLGTGGIEPQHF
V: TRBV7-2
J: TRBJ1-5
size: many
D: TRBD1

DNA: TGTGCCAGCTCACCGGCGGGACTAGGTTCCGAGCAGTACTTC
CDR3: CASSPAGLGSEQYF
V: TRBV18
J: TRBJ2-7
size: .
D: TRBD2

DNA: TGTGCCAGCAGCCCTCACCAGGGGACTGAAGCTTTCTTT
CDR3: CASSPHQGTEAFF
V: TRBV7-9
J: TRBJ1-1
size: many
D: .

DNA: TGTGCCAGCAGTTGGGGACAACTAGGCAGCGGGGAGCTGTTTTTT
CDR3: CASSWGQLGSGELFF
V: TRBV6-5
J: TRBJ2-2
size: few
D: .

DNA: TGTGCCACGAAACTAACAGGGTTCGTCTATGGCTACACCTTC
CDR3: CATKLTGFVYGYTF
V: TRBV10-3
J: TRBJ1-2
size: .
D: .

DNA: TGTGCCAGCAGCCAAGGACAGGGGGCGGGAGGGACCCAGTACTTC
CDR3: CASSQGQGAGGTQYF
V: TRBV3-1
J: TRBJ2-5
size: .
D: TRBD1

DNA: TGTGCCACCAGCCCTCAGGGGGCAATGACCCCAAACTATGGCTACACCTTC
CDR3: CATSPQGAMTPNYGYTF
V: TRBV15
J: TRBJ1-2
size: .
D: TRBD1

DNA: TGTGCCAGCAGTTTCCTCGCCAGGGCCTCCTACGAGCAGTACTTC
CDR3: CASSFLARASYEQYF
V: TRBV28
J: TRBJ2-7
size: .
D: .

DNA: TGTGCCAGCAGCTTAGGACAGGGGAGAACAGATACGCAGTATTTT
CDR3: CASSLGQGRTDTQYF
V: TRBV7-9
J: TRBJ2-3
size: many
D: TRBD1

DNA: TGCGCCAGCAGCCCGGGGACTAGCGGGAGGGCCACAGATACGCAGTATTTT
CDR3: CASSPGTSGRATDTQYF
V: TRBV5-1
J: TRBJ2-3
size: few
D: TRBD2

DNA: TGCAGTGCTATCCGGACTAGCGGGGCCCTCTGGAACAATGAGCAGTTCTTC
CDR3: CSAIRTSGALWNNEQFF
V: TRBV20-1
J: TRBJ2-1
size: many
D: TRBD2

DNA: TGCAGTGCTAGAGGGGGCTACACCTTC
CDR3: CSARGGYTF
V: TRBV20-1
J: TRBJ1-2
size: many
D: .

DNA: TGCGCCAGCAGCTTGGGGGCTAGCAGACTAGCCAAAAACATTCAGTACTTC
CDR3: CASSLGASRLAKNIQYF
V: TRBV5-1
J: TRBJ2-4
size: many
D: .

DNA: TGTGCCATCAGTGAGTTCGAAACTAGCGGGGTCACAGATACGCAGTATTTT
CDR3: CAISEFETSGVTDTQYF
V: TRBV10-3
J: TRBJ2-3
size: many
D: TRBD2

DNA: TGTGCCAGCAGCTTCGGTGGAGAGACCCAGTACTTC
CDR3: CASSFGGETQYF
V: TRBV11-2
J: TRBJ2-5
size: .
D: .

DNA: TGCAGTGGGGAGAGGACTAGCGGGACGGACGACGAGCAGTACTTC
CDR3: CSGERTSGTDDEQYF
V: TRBV20-1
J: TRBJ2-7
size: .
D: TRBD2

DNA: TGCGCCAGCAGCATAAAAGAGACCCAGTACTTC
CDR3: CASSIKETQYF
V: TRBV5-1
J: TRBJ2-5
size: many
D: .

DNA: TGCAGTGCTAGCTGGCTAGCGGGGGGGCAAGAGACCCAGTACTTC
CDR3: CSASWLAGGQETQYF
V: TRBV20-1
J: TRBJ2-5
size: few
D: TRBD2

DNA: TGCAGTGTCACGGGGGCAAGAGAGACCCAGTACTTC
CDR3: CSVTGARETQYF
V: TRBV20-1
J: TRBJ2-5
size: many
D: .

DNA: TGTGCCAGCTTAGCGGGACAGAATAATGAAAAACTGTTTTTT
CDR3: CASLAGQNNEKLFF
V: TRBV2
J: TRBJ1-4
size: many
D: TRBD1

DNA: TGTGCCAGCAGCTTATCTTTTAGAGAGGACACCGGGGAGCTGTTTTTT
CDR3: CASSLSFREDTGELFF
V: TRBV7-9
J: TRBJ2-2
size: .
D: .

DNA: TGTGCCAGTAGACCTGGACTAGCGGGGATTTGGGAGACCCAGTACTTC
CDR3: CASRPGLAGIWETQYF
V: TRBV3-1
J: TRBJ2-5
size: few
D: TRBD2

DNA: TGTGCCAGCAGTCGAGGACAGCGTAATCAGCCCCAGCATTTT
CDR3: CASSRGQRNQPQHF
V: TRBV12-3/TRBV12-4
J: TRBJ1-5
size: .
D: .

DNA: TGTGCCAGCAGCTTAGGGCCAGGGCAACCCTATGGCTACACCTTC
CDR3: CASSLGPGQPYGYTF
V: TRBV7-2
J: TRBJ1-2
size: many
D: .

DNA: TGTGCCATCAGTGGCCCCGGGACGGGCGTGAATGAGCAGTTCTTC
CDR3: CAISGPGTGVNEQFF
V: TRBV10-3
J: TRBJ2-1
size: few
D: .

DNA: TGTGCCAGCAGTTTATTGGCAGGGACTGGAAACACCATATATTTT
CDR3: CASSLLAGTGNTIYF
V: TRBV12-3/TRBV12-4
J: TRBJ1-3
size: many
D: .

DNA: TGTGCCAGCAGTTTTACGGGGGGTCTAGCGAGTTACCAAGAGACCCAGTACTTC
CDR3: CASSFTGGLASYQETQYF
V: TRBV6-5
J: TRBJ2-5
size: many
D: TRBD2

DNA: TGTGCCACCAGCAGAGATTCGGGGCTTAGCGTTTCCCTATACAATGAGCAGTTCTTC
CDR3: CATSRDSGLSVSLYNEQFF
V: TRBV15
J: TRBJ2-1
size: .
D: .

DNA: TGTGCCACCAGTGATCGAACAGGGTCGGATACGCAGTATTTT
CDR3: CATSDRTGSDTQYF
V: TRBV24-1
J: TRBJ2-3
size: many
D: .